The T cell receptor (beta chain) described here comes from a study of T cell changes during pregnancy in multiple sclerosis. Method: immunoSEQ multiplex PCR; TCRdb's copy keeps in-frame clones and lacks some. The table has approximately 50,000 clones, approximately 90% seen once. The CDR3 covers 15 residues. Looked up from germline, CDR1 is MNHEY and CDR2 is SVGAGI. Trimming took off 0 bases at V and 2 bases at J, with 10 bases between the two ends. Of note for this clone: The same CDR3 can be traced to other DNA sequences in this sample.

The clonotype comes from a female donor with multiple sclerosis, enrolled in a pregnancy study. J is TRBJ1-2 and V is TRBV6-5, with D perhaps matching TRBD1 (6 bases). The source was CD8+ T cells from peripheral blood mononuclear cells, collected after pregnancy. CDR3 sequence reads: CASSYSEGTNYGYTF. The CDR3 DNA reads as TGTGCCAGCAGTTACTCGGAAGGGACAAACTATGGCTACACCTTC.